The 7 T cell receptor delta chains below all came from one sample that was sequenced in a study of Vδ1+ human thymocytes (dated by TCRdb to 2016 to 2019). General findings and caveats noted by the study authors: The thymic TRG and TRD repertoires appeared highly polyclonal, with Gaussian CDR3 length distributions, in contrast to the oligoclonal repertoires of peripheral blood.

Instrument used: Illumina MiSeq. RNA extraction was carried out with the RNeasy mini kit, and reverse transcription was then done using Superscript III. CDR3 amplicons were generated by multiplex PCR with pooled V-gene forward primers and a constant-region reverse primer carrying Illumina adaptor overhangs. TCRdb reanalyzed the public reads with the CATT caller, and identical DNA sequences were merged afterwards. The sample records 80,000 or so delta-chain clones, around 34% of which are singletons. Of the sample, roughly 0.25% is held by the ten largest clones. Their antigens are not known. The sequenced material came from Vdelta1+ gamma-delta thymocytes from the thymus. The label giving this sample's cell subset or site can be read as: FACS-sorted CD3+ TCRalphabeta- TCRVdelta1+ TCRVdelta2- thymocytes. Receptors originate from a boy in the first two years of life who had congenital heart surgery.

This clone was detected only a few times. The chain joins TRDV1 to TRDJ1, with unresolved D. Between the trimmed V and J ends, which lost 2 bases and 0 bases, there was a span of 16 bases. Per the germline V gene, CDR1 is TSWWSYY and CDR2 is QGS. The CDR3 covers 17 residues. This chain's CDR3 is CALGEANHRSNTDKLIF. As DNA, the CDR3 is TGTGCTCTTGGGGAAGCTAACCACCGATCGAACACCGATAAACTCATCTTT.

This clone showed up just a few times. V gene TRDV1 combines with J gene TRDJ1; D might be TRDD3 (7 bases). With 1 base removed from V and 0 bases from J, the gap between germline ends came to 39 bases. CDR1 and CDR2 from the germline V gene are TSWWSYY and QGS. The CDR3 spans 25 residues. As DNA, the CDR3 is TGTGCTCTTGGGGAACATCCCACTTCCTCCCCTTCGGTACTTCTGGGGGTACTGTACACCGATAAACTCATCTTT. Translation gives CALGEHPTSSPSVLLGVLYTDKLIF.

This chain connects TRDV1 to TRDJ1; 9 bases fit TRDD3. The CDR3 runs to 25 residues. After removal of 0 bases from V and 5 bases from J, the junction contained 34 bases not matched to a gene. Looked up from germline, CDR1 is TSWWSYY and CDR2 is QGS. The chain's CDR3 is CALGELRRRVPSLNISPLGDDKLIF. CDR3 DNA sequence: TGTGCTCTTGGGGAACTTCGTAGGCGAGTGCCTTCCCTTAATATTTCCCCCCTGGGGGATGATAAACTCATCTTT.

The chain is built from TRDV1 and TRDJ1; D is undetermined. The germline V gene encodes CDR1 TSWWSYY and CDR2 QGS. The CDR3 has 20 amino acids. Trimming removed 4 bases at V and 0 bases at J, with 27 bases between. As DNA, the CDR3 is TGTGCTCTTGGGGTTGCCTGTTCGGGACCCTCGGTTCGGTACACCGATAAACTCATCTTT. This gives the protein CALGVACSGPSVRYTDKLIF.

The chain combines TRDV1 with TRDJ1, with D perhaps TRDD2 (5 bases). This CDR3 is built from 18 residues. Germline CDR1 and CDR2: TSWWSYY and QGS. V was shortened by 3 bases and J by 0 bases, with 20 bases between the two germline ends. Here the CDR3 DNA reads TGTGCTCTTGGGGAGGAGGCCTTCATGGGCCTGTACACCGATAAACTCATCTTT. Translation gives CALGEEAFMGLYTDKLIF.

V gene TRDV1 combines with J gene TRDJ1, with 7 bases lining up with TRDD3. Germline values: CDR1 TSWWSYY, CDR2 QGS. The J segment lost 3 bases and the V segment lost 5 bases, leaving 27 bases of the junction unmatched. The CDR3 is made up of 21 amino acids. The DNA for the CDR3 is TGTGCTCTTGGGACCGGGGGTCGGGCTGGGGGTTTATCCCGCGTTCCCGATAAACTCATCTTT. It encodes CALGTGGRAGGLSRVPDKLIF.

Only a few counts were recorded for this clone. The rearrangement joins TRDV2 to TRDJ1; 12 bases fit TRDD3. J gave up 3 bases and V 6 bases, and 31 bases lay outside the gene matches. Germline V gene sequence: CDR1 GEAIGNYY, CDR2 EKD. This CDR3 comprises 23 residues. The CDR3 nucleotides are TGTGCCTGTTCGCGACAACCTTCCCACCACGGAGATTACTGGGGGATACAGCCCGATAAACTCATCTTT. This translates into CACSRQPSHHGDYWGIQPDKLIF.